This entry describes one TCR beta chain. Its specificity is not known. The CDR3 has 16 amino acids. Trimming took 1 base from V and 5 from J, leaving 14 bases between them. CDR1 SGHNT and CDR2 YENEEA come from the germline V gene. The sample comes from a study of siplizumab effects on memory and regulatory T cells. The study's findings and limits: Naive T cell populations appeared to exhibit greater diversity than memory cells and appeared to be major alloresponse contributors.

Per individual sample, 100,000 or so TCR templates were assayed. The data were produced by immunoSEQ multiplex PCR, yet TCRdb's version contains in-frame clones alone and is incomplete. The table records more than 90,000 clones, roughly 94% of them present only once. This chain uses TRBV11-3 with TRBJ2-2; D gene unclear. The specimen sequenced was non-Treg CD4+ T cells sorted from blood. The clonotype comes from a human donor in good health. The CDR3 is CASSLGVSRATGELFF. CDR3 bases: TGTGCCAGCAGCTTAGGAGTCTCCCGGGCGACCGGGGAGCTGTTTTTT.